This T cell receptor beta chain was identified during a study of blood T cell repertoires in COVID-19. Study context: The study drew acute and convalescent COVID-19 samples from the United States, Italy and Spain. From T cells, B-cell-depleted T cells, or PBMCs came the material, which was cDNA or gDNA.

V was pared by 3 bases and J by 2 bases, with 7 bases between. The CDR3 extends over 13 amino acids. Germline CDR1 MNHEY, CDR2 SMNVEV (reference sequence). Authors' methods: Estimated nucleated cell counts came from reference gene primer amplification. Clones were sequenced by immunoSEQ multiplex PCR, and TCRdb holds only the in-frame ones, with some missing. V and J calls and clone size come straight from that table; D and trimming were deduced from the DNA. The sample lists a few hundred thousand clones; approximately 90% were seen once. This receptor was taken from a woman aged 25 to 39 who had recovered from COVID-19. What was sequenced was peripheral blood. The chain employs TRBV27 and TRBJ1-2; D uncertain. The CDR3 loop reads CASSFSGNYGYTF. CDR3 nucleotide sequence: TGTGCCAGCAGTTTCTCGGGAAACTATGGCTACACCTTC.